This entry describes one TCR beta chain. Its antigen is as yet unknown. Repertoires were generated with immunoSEQ multiplex PCR, while TCRdb's copy carries only in-frame clones and drops some. The sample includes around 120,000 clones, 88% of them seen just once. Every patient had mismatch repair deficiency by PCR or immunohistochemistry. TCRs were sequenced from three patients responding to pembrolizumab. The data belong to a study of PD-1 blockade in mismatch repair-deficient tumors. Across the study: All were previously treated, progressing patients with about 12 mismatch repair-deficient cancer types.

V lost 3 bases and J lost 3, with 9 bases in between. Germline CDR1 reads LNHDA; CDR2 reads SQIVND (reference sequence). CDR3 length equals 13 residues. General study findings and limits: Tumor-resident clones, often absent from pretreatment blood, expanded after pembrolizumab and then contracted.

This TCR derives from an adult with mismatch repair-deficient cancer. Material: peripheral blood, obtained 72 weeks after starting pembrolizumab. This chain links TRBV19 with TRBJ2-7; no reliable D call. CDR3 nucleotide sequence: TGTGCCAGTAGTATGGGCCTGGGCTACGAGCAGTACTTC. Amino acids: CASSMGLGYEQYF.